The rows below give T cell receptor beta chains drawn from one sample of a study of blood T cell repertoires in COVID-19. Profiled with immunoSEQ multiplex PCR; TCRdb holds only in-frame clones, not every one. The table records roughly 170,000 clones, approximately 86% of them present only once. The specimen sequenced was peripheral blood. Receptors were obtained from a man aged 55 to 70 who had recovered from COVID-19. Each CDR3 is given with its conserved first and last residue. A D gene is named only where the DNA matches it firmly. Clone size is not always given. Where it is, it says once, few, many or a class for expanded clones.

j_call clone_size cdr3_length v_call d_call cdr3_aa cdr3_nt
TRBJ2-7 many 14 TRBV11-2 - CASSLADRFYEQYF TGTGCCAGCAGCTTAGCTGACAGATTCTACGAGCAGTACTTC
TRBJ2-3 - 13 TRBV6-4 TRBD2 CASSDGTTDTQYF TGTGCCAGCAGTGATGGGACTACTGATACGCAGTATTTT
TRBJ1-1 once 16 TRBV29-1 - CSVEDRTVGVWTEAFF TGCAGCGTTGAAGATCGGACAGTGGGGGTATGGACTGAAGCTTTCTTT
TRBJ1-5 - 13 TRBV6-5 - CASLIQGSQPQHF TGTGCCAGCCTGATCCAGGGGTCTCAGCCCCAGCATTTT
TRBJ2-7 few 15 TRBV9 TRBD1 CASSVGVGQGYEQYF TGTGCCAGCAGCGTAGGTGTGGGACAGGGTTACGAGCAGTACTTC
TRBJ2-7 - 13 TRBV6-5 - CASSRPTGYEQYF TGTGCCAGCAGTCGACCCACAGGGTACGAGCAGTACTTC
TRBJ2-1 - 16 TRBV5-1 - CASSLGSQGLYNEQFF TGCGCCAGCAGCTTGGGATCCCAGGGTTTGTACAATGAGCAGTTCTTC
TRBJ2-3 - 15 TRBV10-3 - CAISGDLSADRTQYF TGTGCCATCAGTGGGGACTTATCTGCCGACCGTACGCAGTATTTT
TRBJ2-5 - 15 TRBV18 - CASSERNQGGETQYF TGTGCCAGCTCAGAGAGAAATCAGGGGGGAGAGACCCAGTACTTC
TRBJ2-1 - 15 TRBV18 - CASSPQGIGINEQFF TGTGCCAGCTCACCCCAGGGGATTGGAATAAATGAGCAGTTCTTC
TRBJ1-5 - 15 TRBV7-9 - CASSLAQGHDQPQHF TGTGCCAGCAGCTTAGCACAGGGTCATGATCAGCCCCAGCATTTT
TRBJ1-5 - 14 TRBV27 - CASHPLGSNQPQHF TGTGCCAGCCACCCCCTAGGTAGCAATCAGCCCCAGCATTTT
TRBJ2-7 - 11 TRBV5-1 TRBD2 CASSAGGEQYF TGCGCCAGCAGCGCGGGGGGGGAGCAGTACTTC
TRBJ2-3 - 16 TRBV7-7 TRBD1 CASSLGGDRGTDTQYF TGTGCTAGCAGCTTAGGGGGCGACAGGGGCACAGATACGCAGTATTTT
TRBJ1-2 - 16 TRBV7-6 - CASSPGRTLDFYGYTF TGTGCCAGCAGCCCGGGAAGAACCCTTGACTTCTATGGCTACACCTTC
TRBJ2-3 - 12 TRBV14 - CASSPNTDTQYF TGTGCCAGCAGCCCTAACACAGATACGCAGTATTTT
TRBJ2-5 - 13 TRBV2 - CATTWTAQETQYF TGTGCCACCACATGGACAGCTCAAGAGACCCAGTACTTC
TRBJ1-2 - 16 TRBV6-2/TRBV6-3 TRBD1 CASRPDREPSWYGYTF TGTGCCAGCAGACCTGACAGGGAACCCTCTTGGTATGGCTACACCTTC
TRBJ2-2 - 15 TRBV7-9 - CASSLAEGITGELFF TGTGCCAGCAGCTTAGCGGAGGGGATCACCGGGGAGCTGTTTTTT
TRBJ1-2 - 13 TRBV12-3/TRBV12-4 - CASSFFASFGYTF TGTGCCAGCAGTTTTTTCGCCAGTTTTGGCTACACCTTC
TRBJ1-4 once 15 TRBV5-8 - CASSLTGGFNEKLFF TGTGCCAGCAGCTTGACGGGGGGCTTTAATGAAAAACTGTTTTTT
TRBJ2-7 - 14 TRBV6-2/TRBV6-3 - CASSLPEGALEQYF TGTGCCAGCAGTTTGCCAGAAGGGGCTCTCGAGCAGTACTTC
TRBJ2-5 once 13 TRBV27 - CASSFGRQETQYF TGTGCCAGCAGTTTTGGGAGACAAGAGACCCAGTACTTC
TRBJ2-3 - 15 TRBV14 - CASSHGTQSTDTQYF TGTGCCAGCAGCCACGGGACACAGAGCACAGATACGCAGTATTTT
TRBJ2-1 - 15 TRBV9 TRBD2 CASSASGGARNEQFF TGTGCCAGCAGCGCTAGCGGGGGGGCGAGGAATGAGCAGTTCTTC
TRBJ2-7 - 13 TRBV3-1/TRBV3-2 - CASSQPSRVAQYF TGTGCCAGCAGCCAACCAAGCAGGGTGGCGCAGTACTTC
TRBJ2-7 - 15 TRBV5-1 TRBD1 CASTYIDRGIDEQYF TGCGCCAGCACCTACATAGACAGGGGGATCGACGAGCAGTACTTC
TRBJ1-2 few 16 TRBV7-8 TRBD1 CASSPIGGTGGAGYTF TGTGCCAGCAGTCCAATAGGCGGGACAGGGGGTGCCGGCTACACCTTC
TRBJ1-6 once 14 TRBV9 TRBD1 CASSDGTGLRPLHF TGTGCCAGCAGCGATGGGACAGGGCTACGCCCCCTCCACTTT
TRBJ2-7 - 14 TRBV11-3 TRBD2 CASSLAAGSYEQYF TGTGCCAGCAGCCTAGCGGCGGGATCCTACGAGCAGTACTTC
TRBJ1-3 once 17 TRBV15 - CATSRDRDTRSGNTIYF TGTGCCACCAGCAGAGATAGGGACACCCGCTCTGGAAACACCATATATTTT
TRBJ2-2 once 13 TRBV12-3/TRBV12-4 - CASSSVGTGELFF TGTGCCAGCAGTTCGGTCGGCACCGGGGAGCTGTTTTTT
TRBJ2-7 once 13 TRBV2 TRBD2 CASRGLVNGEQYF TGTGCCAGCAGGGGACTAGTGAACGGCGAGCAGTACTTC
TRBJ1-6 - 18 TRBV7-2 - CASSRRMAGGGFGSPLHF TGTGCCAGCAGCCGCAGGATGGCGGGTGGGGGGTTCGGTTCACCCCTCCACTTT
TRBJ1-1 - 15 TRBV13 - CASSLMRGTNTEAFF TGTGCCAGCAGCCTCATGCGGGGGACCAACACTGAAGCTTTCTTT
TRBJ2-3 once 17 TRBV21-1 - CASTQVALDRPPDTQYF TGTGCCAGCACCCAAGTGGCCCTGGACAGACCCCCAGATACGCAGTATTTT
TRBJ2-7 - 15 TRBV18 - CASSPPAGGKYEQYF TGTGCCAGCTCACCACCGGCAGGGGGGAAGTACGAGCAGTACTTC
TRBJ2-1 - 15 TRBV7-8 - CASSLTDSSYNEQFF TGTGCCAGCAGCTTAACGGACTCCTCCTACAATGAGCAGTTCTTC
TRBJ2-7 - 15 TRBV7-9 TRBD1 CASSLSGTGSYEQYF TGTGCCAGCAGCTTATCCGGGACAGGATCCTACGAGCAGTACTTC
TRBJ2-7 - 16 TRBV6-1 - CASSGDGQSYSYEQYF TGTGCCAGCAGTGGGGACGGACAGAGCTATTCCTACGAGCAGTACTTC
TRBJ1-2 - 12 TRBV16 - CASSHSSSGYTF TGTGCCAGCAGCCATAGTTCATCCGGCTACACCTTC
TRBJ2-7 - 14 TRBV19 TRBD2 CASSIDPGRSEQYF TGTGCCAGTAGTATAGATCCCGGGAGGAGCGAGCAGTACTTC
TRBJ2-2 - 16 TRBV7-2 TRBD1 CASSRRTGHGTGELFF TGTGCCAGCAGCCGCAGGACAGGGCACGGCACCGGGGAGCTGTTTTTT
TRBJ1-5 few 15 TRBV5-8 - CASSRGLDSNQPQHF TGTGCCAGCAGCAGGGGTTTAGATAGCAATCAGCCCCAGCATTTT
TRBJ2-1 - 15 TRBV5-1 - CASSFTSTPSNEQFF TGCGCCAGCAGCTTTACTAGTACCCCTTCCAATGAGCAGTTCTTC
TRBJ2-1 - 16 TRBV10-3 TRBD2 CAISESLAGGQNEQFF TGTGCCATCAGTGAGAGCCTAGCGGGGGGGCAGAATGAGCAGTTCTTC
TRBJ2-3 - 15 TRBV4-1 - CASSQWGRGGDTQYF TGCGCCAGCAGCCAATGGGGACGGGGAGGAGATACGCAGTATTTT
TRBJ1-2 few 15 TRBV9 TRBD1 CASSPTDRTHYGYTF TGTGCCAGCAGCCCCACGGACAGGACCCACTATGGCTACACCTTC
TRBJ2-7 - 11 TRBV20-1 - CSARLEPEQYF TGCAGTGCTAGACTAGAACCCGAGCAGTACTTC
TRBJ2-3 - 18 TRBV4-1 TRBD2 CASSQGKLAGGTKDTQYF TGCGCCAGCAGCCAAGGTAAACTAGCGGGGGGCACGAAAGATACGCAGTATTTT
TRBJ1-1 - 12 TRBV5-1 - CASSLKGVGAFF TGCGCCAGCAGCTTGAAGGGGGTCGGGGCTTTCTTT